Following are 30 T cell receptor beta chains from one sample sequenced in a study of T cells in narcolepsy. These receptors' targets are unknown. Method: immunoSEQ multiplex PCR; TCRdb's copy keeps in-frame clones and lacks some. The sample lists approximately 490 clones; 24% were seen once. The sequenced sample was cultured CD4+ T cells from cerebrospinal fluid. The source of these receptors is a human donor with narcolepsy.

This clone is medium-sized by share. This sequence joins TRBV5-5 and TRBJ1-2, with unresolved D. Germline V gene sequence: CDR1 SGHKS, CDR2 YYEKEE (reference sequence). The CDR3 is made up of 16 amino acids. Trimming cost V 3 bases and J 7 bases, with 22 bases left between them. The CDR3 region is CASSSDPDVRAAGYTF. The CDR3 DNA is TGTGCCAGCAGCTCGGATCCGGACGTTAGGGCTGCTGGCTACACCTTC.

By sample share, this clone is large (0.1 to 1%). This chain links TRBV18 with TRBJ2-3; no clear D gene. Germline CDR1 is KGHSH and CDR2 is LQKENI. The germline V and J ends were trimmed by 4 bases and 0 bases, with 20 bases remaining between them. The CDR3 is 18 amino acids. The CDR3, as DNA: TGTGCCAGCTCACGGGAAGCGAGACGTCCCGGGAGCACAGATACGCAGTATTTT. Translating gives CASSREARRPGSTDTQYF.

This clone occurred a few times. The chain couples TRBV6-1 to TRBJ2-1, with 10 bases lining up with TRBD2. With V trimmed by 3 bases and J by 6 bases, 5 bases remained unmatched. The CDR3 runs 15 residues. Germline V gene sequence: CDR1 MNHNS, CDR2 SASEGT. The CDR3 here is CASSDSSGGANEQFF. The CDR3 nucleotides are TGTGCCAGCAGTGACTCAAGCGGGGGGGCCAATGAGCAGTTCTTC.

The chain couples TRBV25-1 to TRBJ1-2; D possibly corresponds to TRBD1 (6 bases). The CDR3 sequence is 12 residues long. CDR1 MGHDK and CDR2 SYGVNS come from the germline V gene. With 10 bases removed from V and 4 bases from J, the gap between germline ends came to 13 bases. CDR3: CATIGGVYGYTF. The CDR3 DNA reads TGTGCCACTATAGGGGGGGTCTATGGCTACACCTTC.

This chain joins TRBV7-2 and TRBJ2-3, with 9 positions matching TRBD1. This CDR3 contains 16 residues. The ends lost 1 base at V and 8 bases at J; junction bases unmatched: 10. Per germline, CDR1 SGHTA and CDR2 FQGNSA. CDR3 sequence: CASSLGQLPGQGTQYF. CDR3 DNA: TGTGCCAGCAGCTTAGGGCAACTCCCGGGACAGGGTACGCAGTATTTT.

This clone is categorized as large. The chain links TRBV19 to TRBJ1-5; unclear D gene. V was trimmed by 3 bases and J by 3 bases, leaving 18 bases between them. Germline V lookup: CDR1 LNHDA, CDR2 SQIVND (reference sequence). The CDR3 is 17 amino acids. CDR3 in amino acids: CASSMRHTSLYNQPQHF. The DNA of the CDR3 is TGTGCCAGTAGTATGCGACACACAAGCCTCTACAATCAGCCCCAGCATTTT.

This clone was counted a few times. A far larger clone lies a single base away; this is likely a read error. Other nucleotide sequences in the sample specify the same CDR3. The CDR3 coding sequence is TGCGCCAGCAGCCCCCGGCCTAAGTCCTACGAGCAGTACTTC. Amino acid sequence: CASSPRPKSYEQYF. The chain combines TRBV5-1 with TRBJ2-7; D remains ambiguous. This CDR3 spans 14 amino acids. Trimming took off 4 bases at V and 1 base at J, with 12 bases between the two ends. CDR1 and CDR2 (germline): SGHRS, YFSETQ.

The sample holds a few counts of this clone. The chain recombines TRBV19 with TRBJ1-2, with D possibly being TRBD1 (5 bases). Between the trimmed V and J ends, which lost 4 bases and 3 bases, there was a span of 21 bases. Germline V CDR1 and CDR2: LNHDA, SQIVND (reference sequence). The CDR3 runs to 17 residues. The chain's CDR3 is CASSKRPFRAQHYGYTF. The CDR3 DNA reads TGTGCCAGTAGTAAGCGCCCGTTCAGGGCTCAACACTATGGCTACACCTTC.

As concerns this clone: This probably arose from a read error, given a far larger clone one base away. This chain links TRBV4-2 with TRBJ2-7, with a possible D match to TRBD1 (7 bases). V was pared by 1 base and J by 13 bases, with 14 bases between. The length of the CDR3 is 12 residues. Germline values: CDR1 LGHNA, CDR2 YNFKEQ. CDR3 DNA sequence: TGTGCCAGCAGCCAAGCAGGGGGGAGGCACTACTTC. This encodes CASSQAGGRHYF.

This clone came up a few times. V usage is TRBV7-4 and J usage is TRBJ2-5; 14 positions agree with TRBD2. Germline trimming cut 5 bases from V and 7 bases from J; bases unmatched to any gene: 9. The CDR3 sequence is 16 residues long. In germline, CDR1 is SGHVT, CDR2 SQSDAQ. The CDR3 loop is CASSTGTSGGLRTQYF. The CDR3 nucleotides are TGTGCCAGCAGCACCGGGACTAGCGGGGGCCTCCGGACCCAGTACTTC.

This clone rates as hyperexpanded. The chain combines TRBV5-4 with TRBJ2-7; the D is unclear. CDR1 is SGHNT and CDR2 is YYREEE in the germline V gene (reference sequence). Trimming pared 4 bases from V and 1 base from J, leaving 12 bases between. This CDR3 is built from 14 residues. In nucleotides, the CDR3 is TGTGCCAGCAGCCCCCGGCCTAAGTCCTACGAGCAGTACTTC. Its protein is CASSPRPKSYEQYF.

By share of the sample, this clone is medium-sized. V and J are TRBV30 and TRBJ1-2, with D uncertain. V dropped 0 bases and J dropped 0 bases, with 11 bases sitting between them. The V gene's germline CDR1 is GTSNPN and CDR2 SVGIG (reference sequence). This CDR3 comprises 15 residues. The CDR3 nucleotides are TGTGCCTGGAGTGTAGCCCAGGCCCCTAACTATGGCTACACCTTC. The encoded protein is CAWSVAQAPNYGYTF.

Sample share makes this clone medium-sized. The genes are TRBV6-6 and TRBJ2-4; maybe TRBD2 (6 bases). The CDR3 has 13 amino acids. The germline CDR1 and CDR2 sequences are MNHNY and SVGAGI (reference sequence). V was trimmed by 6 bases and J by 6 bases, leaving 12 bases between them. CDR3 loop: CASRGGPINIQYF. Written as DNA, the CDR3 is TGTGCCAGCAGGGGGGGACCGATAAACATTCAGTACTTC.

V and J are TRBV6-5 and TRBJ2-5, with D possibly matching TRBD1 (6 bases). The CDR3 has 13 residues. In germline, CDR1 is MNHEY, CDR2 SVGAGI. V shed 4 bases and J shed 5 bases, with 11 bases lying between them. The CDR3 here is CASSFTGWETQYF. The CDR3 bases are TGTGCCAGCAGTTTCACAGGGTGGGAGACCCAGTACTTC.

The rearrangement uses TRBV7-7 and TRBJ2-6; D remains ambiguous. Germline V gene sequence: CDR1 SSHAT, CDR2 FNYEAQ (reference sequence). CDR3 length equals 18 residues. Trimming removed 5 bases at V and 15 bases at J, with 32 bases between. CDR3 amino acids: CASSGSDNATKSGQRLTF. In nucleotides, the CDR3 is TGTGCCAGCAGCGGGTCCGATAATGCCACAAAGTCGGGCCAACGCCTGACTTTC.

This clone was observed a few times. The chain uses TRBV9 and TRBJ2-1; 12 nucleotides align to TRBD2. Germline CDR1 is SGDLS and CDR2 is YYNGEE. The CDR3 consists of 16 residues. J gave up 7 bases and V 5 bases, and 10 bases lay outside the gene matches. This CDR3 is CASSRSPSGGANEQFF. The DNA of the CDR3 is TGTGCCAGCAGTCGTAGCCCTAGCGGGGGGGCGAATGAGCAGTTCTTC. The whole variable domain, filled in from reference TRBV9 and TRBJ2-1, reads DSGVTQTPKHLITATGQRVTLRCSPRSGDLSVYWYQQSLDQGLQFLIQYYNGEERAKGNILERFSAQQFPDLHSELNLSSLELGDSALYFCASSRSPSGGANEQFFGPGTRLTVL.

This clone was seen a handful of times. The chain has TRBV19 and TRBJ2-1; perhaps TRBD2 as D (5 bases). Trimming removed 5 bases from V and 0 bases from J, with 14 bases in between. Germline CDR1 and CDR2: LNHDA and SQIVND (reference sequence). This CDR3 contains 16 residues. CDR3 coding DNA: TGTGCCAGTAGTGGGTGGAGGCCTAGCTCCTACAATGAGCAGTTCTTC. Encoded protein: CASSGWRPSSYNEQFF.

This clone was recorded a few times. A single base is all that separates this from a far larger clone, so a read error is likely. V usage is TRBV15 and J usage is TRBJ2-1; possibly TRBD2 for D (5 bases). The CDR3 is 15 amino acids. The germline V gene encodes CDR1 LNHNV and CDR2 YYDKDF (reference sequence). For the CDR3, the DNA is TGTGCCACCAGCACACGCACACTAGGGAAGGATGAGCATTTCTTC. It encodes CATSTRTLGKDEHFF.

There are a few counts of this clone. The chain has TRBV6-5 and TRBJ2-5, with TRBD1 identical over 7 bases. Looked up from germline, CDR1 is MNHEY and CDR2 is SVGAGI. This CDR3 contains 15 residues. The V gene end was trimmed by 7 bases and the J gene end by 0 bases; junction bases not matched to a gene: 8. In DNA form, the CDR3 reads TGTGCCAGCACAAGGACAGGAGGAAACCAAGAGACCCAGTACTTC. Translating gives CASTRTGGNQETQYF.

By frequency in the sample, this clone is medium-sized. The V call is TRBV4-2, the J call TRBJ1-2; no clear D. V was clipped by 5 bases and J by 7 bases, with 23 bases between them. This CDR3 region has 16 residues. Germline values: CDR1 LGHNA, CDR2 YNFKEQ. The DNA of the CDR3 is TGTGCCAGCAGCTCGGATCCGGACGTTAGGGCTGCTGGCTACACCTTC. Amino acids: CASSSDPDVRAAGYTF.

This clone was seen once. A far more abundant clone sits one base away, making this likely a read error. The V gene is TRBV1, the J gene TRBJ2-7. TRBV1 is tagged as a pseudogene. The CDR3 spans 12 residues. The CDR3 loop is CASSQEGGRHYF. As DNA, the CDR3 is TGCGCCAGCAGCCAAGAAGGGGGGAGGCACTACTTC.

This clone has just a few counts. The chain combines TRBV14 with TRBJ1-5; weak D call: TRBD1 (5 bases). V lost 1 base, J lost 3 bases, and 7 bases lay in between. The CDR3 contains 14 residues. CDR1 and CDR2 from the germline V gene are SGHDN and FVKESK. DNA for the CDR3: TGTGCCAGCAGCCAAGGACAGCTCAATCAGCCCCAGCATTTT. It encodes CASSQGQLNQPQHF.

V is TRBV5-3 and J is TRBJ1-5, with D hard to call. TRBV5-3 is an ORF for which the function is uncertain. The CDR3 totals 16 residues. V was trimmed by 8 bases and J by 0 bases, leaving 18 bases between them. For the CDR3, the DNA is TGTGCCAGCCGTAGAGGCGGGCTTTATAGCAATCAGCCCCAGCATTTT. Encoded protein: CASRRGGLYSNQPQHF.

The V and J genes are TRBV7-9 and TRBJ2-1; D is possibly TRBD2 (5 bases). Trimming pared 3 bases from V and 7 bases from J, leaving 10 bases between. The length of the CDR3 is 13 residues. The germline CDR1 and CDR2 sequences are SEHNR and FQNEAQ (reference sequence). The CDR3 loop reads CASSLAPGNEQFF. The CDR3 bases are TGTGCCAGCAGCTTGGCCCCGGGGAATGAGCAGTTCTTC.

The rearrangement uses TRBV19 and TRBJ2-2; D uncertain. V was cut by 6 bases and J by 4 bases, with 12 bases left in between. The CDR3 totals 14 residues. The germline V gene has CDR1 LNHDA and CDR2 SQIVND (reference sequence). CDR3 sequence (DNA): TGTGCCAGTAGGGTCCAGCCTGGCACCGGGGAGCTGTTTTTT. Its protein product is CASRVQPGTGELFF. The full variable domain, its missing parts supplied by reference TRBV19 and TRBJ2-2, is DGGITQSPKYLFRKEGQNVTLSCEQNLNHDAMYWYRQDPGQGLRLIYYSQIVNDFQKGDIAEGYSVSREKKESFPLTVTSAQKNPTAFYLCASRVQPGTGELFFGEGSRLTVL.

This chain links TRBV10-2 with TRBJ2-1; D is possibly TRBD2 (5 bases). Germline V gene data show CDR1 as WSHSY and CDR2 as SAAADI. V lost 6 bases and J lost 0, with 9 bases in between. The CDR3 consists of 14 residues. The CDR3 reads CASSPDYSYNEQFF. In DNA form, the CDR3 reads TGCGCCAGCAGCCCCGACTACTCCTACAATGAGCAGTTCTTC.

This clone has a handful of counts. A single base is all that separates this from a far larger clone, so a read error is likely. The chain links TRBV5-6 to TRBJ2-1; D may be TRBD2 (5 bases). Germline CDR1 reads SGHDT; CDR2 reads YYEEEE. Between the trimmed V and J ends, which lost 4 bases and 7 bases, there was a span of 12 bases. The CDR3 runs 13 residues. The CDR3: CASSVAPGNEQFF. CDR3 DNA: TGTGCCAGCAGCGTGGCCCCGGGGAATGAGCAGTTCTTC.

This chain uses TRBV7-6 with TRBJ2-1, with a weak D call TRBD2 (5 bases). Germline CDR1 reads SGHVS; CDR2 reads FNYEAQ. The CDR3 has 13 residues. With 3 bases removed from V and 7 bases from J, the gap between germline ends came to 10 bases. CDR3 sequence: CASSLAPGNEQFF. The CDR3 nucleotides are TGTGCCAGCAGCTTGGCCCCGGGGAATGAGCAGTTCTTC. Complete variable domain (other parts from reference TRBV7-6 and TRBJ2-1): GAGVSQSPRYKVTKRGQDVALRCDPISGHVSLYWYRQALGQGPEFLTYFNYEAQQDKSGLPNDRFSAERPEGSISTLTIQRTEQRDSAMYRCASSLAPGNEQFFGPGTRLTVL.

Regarding this clone: A far larger clone is just one base off, so this is likely a read error. The chain employs TRBV19 and TRBJ1-5; no firm D call. Per germline, CDR1 LNHDA and CDR2 SQIVND (reference sequence). The CDR3 has 17 residues. The CDR3 region is CARSMRHTSLYNQPQHF. The CDR3 region has the DNA TGTGCCCGTAGTATGCGACACACAAGCCTCTACAATCAGCCCCAGCATTTT.

By sample fraction, this clone is large. The chain couples TRBV10-2 to TRBJ2-6; 11 bases line up with TRBD2. The V gene end was trimmed by 0 bases and the J gene end by 0 bases; junction bases not matched to a gene: 4. The V gene's germline CDR1 is WSHSY and CDR2 SAAADI. CDR3 length: 19 residues. In DNA form, the CDR3 reads TGCGCCAGCAGTGAGTCGACTAGCGGGGCATCCTCTGGGGCCAACGTCCTGACTTTC. Protein sequence: CASSESTSGASSGANVLTF.